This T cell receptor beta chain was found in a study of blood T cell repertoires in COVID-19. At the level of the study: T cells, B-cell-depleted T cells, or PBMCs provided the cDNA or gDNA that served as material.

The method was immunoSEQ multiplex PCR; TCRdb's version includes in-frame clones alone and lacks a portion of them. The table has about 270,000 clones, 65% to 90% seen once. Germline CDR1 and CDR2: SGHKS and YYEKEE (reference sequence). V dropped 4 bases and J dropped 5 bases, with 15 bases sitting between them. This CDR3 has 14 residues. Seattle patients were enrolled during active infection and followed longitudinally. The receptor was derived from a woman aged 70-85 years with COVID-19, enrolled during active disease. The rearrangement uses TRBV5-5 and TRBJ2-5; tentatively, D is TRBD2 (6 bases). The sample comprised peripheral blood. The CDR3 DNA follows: TGTGCCAGCAGCCCCGGACTATCTCCGGAGACCCAGTACTTC. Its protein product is CASSPGLSPETQYF.